This T cell receptor (beta chain) was retrieved from a study of response to subunit inactivated influenza vaccine. The germline V and J ends were trimmed by 1 base and 1 base, with 10 bases remaining between them. Per germline, CDR1 KGHSH and CDR2 LQKENI. CDR3 length: 15 residues. Whole-study findings and limits: It was suggested by the authors that few new T cells are recruited by each seasonal influenza vaccination.

With regard to this clonotype: Its specificity is not known.

Each CDR3 protein is one row after TCRdb ran MiXCR on the RT-PCR reads. This sample has fewer than 550,000 distinct CDR3 sequences, with roughly 25% found just once. Source: CD4+ T cells sorted from PBMCs, taken 5 days after vaccination. The rearrangement uses TRBV18 and TRBJ2-5, with D possibly being TRBD1 or TRBD2 (5 bases each). The origin of this receptor is a man over 45 who received an inactivated influenza vaccine. The CDR3 nucleotides read TGTGCCAGCTCACCACTGGGGACCACCCAAGAGACCCAGTACTTC. Encoded protein: CASSPLGTTQETQYF.